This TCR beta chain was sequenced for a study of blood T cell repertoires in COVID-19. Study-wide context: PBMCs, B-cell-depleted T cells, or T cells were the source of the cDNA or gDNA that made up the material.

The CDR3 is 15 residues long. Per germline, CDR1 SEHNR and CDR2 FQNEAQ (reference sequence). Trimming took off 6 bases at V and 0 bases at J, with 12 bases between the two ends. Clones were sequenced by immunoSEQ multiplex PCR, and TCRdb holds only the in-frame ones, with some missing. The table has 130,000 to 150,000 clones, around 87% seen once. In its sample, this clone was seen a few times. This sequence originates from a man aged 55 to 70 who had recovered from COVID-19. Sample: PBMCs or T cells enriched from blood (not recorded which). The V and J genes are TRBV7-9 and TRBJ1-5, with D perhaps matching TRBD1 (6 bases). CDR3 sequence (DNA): TGTGCCAGCAGTTACGGGGACAATAGCAATCAGCCCCAGCATTTT. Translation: CASSYGDNSNQPQHF.